These T cell receptor beta chains were read from a single sample in a study of lymphopenia after photon versus proton radiotherapy. Measured with immunoSEQ multiplex PCR; TCRdb has only the in-frame clones, and not every one. The repertoire consists of under 70,000 clones, with 80% to 95% occurring once and the leading ten covering 2% to 2.5%. The sample was peripheral blood, taken from a patient treated with photon-based radiotherapy. These receptors originate from a woman between 35 and 50 years old with cholangiocarcinoma. CDR3s include the opening cysteine and the closing phenylalanine or tryptophan. A D gene is named only where the DNA matches it firmly. Expanded clones get a size class; other rows say once, few or many, or leave the size out.

TRBJ2-6 | 15 | - | - | TRBV6-1 | CASGGASTGANVLTF | TGTGCCAGCGGGGGGGCCTCCACCGGGGCCAACGTCCTGACTTTC
TRBJ2-2 | 17 | - | TRBD2 | TRBV10-3 | CAIRGPSGGLNTGELFF | TGTGCCATCAGGGGTCCTAGCGGGGGGCTGAACACCGGGGAGCTGTTTTTT
TRBJ1-5 | 20 | - | TRBD1 | TRBV19 | CASSIGFGDRGLVGNQPQHF | TGTGCCAGTAGTATCGGATTCGGGGACAGGGGGCTTGTGGGCAATCAGCCCCAGCATTTT
TRBJ1-2 | 16 | once | - | TRBV19 | CASRTSLGAASYGYTF | TGTGCCAGTAGAACCTCCCTGGGGGCTGCCTCCTATGGCTACACCTTC
TRBJ1-1 | 15 | - | TRBD1 | TRBV7-9 | CASSLVTGGNTEAFF | TGTGCCAGCAGCTTAGTGACAGGGGGGAACACTGAAGCTTTCTTT
TRBJ2-3 | 16 | - | - | TRBV5-6 | CASSSLGPESADTQYF | TGTGCCAGCAGCTCCCTAGGACCAGAAAGCGCAGATACGCAGTATTTT
TRBJ1-5 | 12 | few | - | TRBV5-6 | CASSFSGQPQHF | TGTGCCAGCAGCTTTTCTGGGCAGCCCCAGCATTTT
TRBJ1-1 | 14 | - | - | TRBV30 | CAVNLGRRNTEAFF | TGTGCCGTCAACCTGGGCAGAAGGAACACTGAAGCTTTCTTT
TRBJ1-5 | 15 | few | - | TRBV6-5 | CASSRAAGNNQPQHF | TGTGCCAGCTCCCGCGCGGCGGGGAACAATCAGCCCCAGCATTTT
TRBJ1-1 | 13 | - | - | TRBV7-3 | CASSSHQNTEAFF | TGTGCCAGCAGCTCGCATCAGAACACTGAAGCTTTCTTT
TRBJ2-2 | 15 | - | TRBD2 | TRBV11-3 | CASSPGGLANGELFF | TGTGCCAGCAGCCCGGGAGGACTGGCAAACGGGGAGCTGTTTTTT
TRBJ1-2 | 15 | - | - | TRBV2 | CASKGIGGANYGYTF | TGTGCCAGCAAGGGTATAGGCGGAGCTAACTATGGCTACACCTTC
TRBJ1-4 | 14 | - | TRBD1 | TRBV6-5 | CASSYGTGVEKLFF | TGTGCCAGCAGTTACGGGACAGGGGTTGAAAAACTGTTTTTT
TRBJ1-3 | 15 | - | - | TRBV7-2 | CASSQGQLSGNTIYF | TGTGCCAGCAGCCAAGGACAGCTCTCTGGAAACACCATATATTTT
TRBJ2-1 | 13 | - | - | TRBV5-1 | CASSMLKGNEQFF | TGCGCCAGCAGCATGCTCAAGGGGAATGAGCAGTTCTTC
TRBJ1-1 | 13 | - | - | TRBV30 | CAWSVLVGGEAFF | TGTGCCTGGAGTGTCTTGGTTGGCGGGGAAGCTTTCTTT
TRBJ2-3 | 14 | - | - | TRBV5-1 | CASSPDSASDTQYF | TGCGCCAGCAGCCCGGACAGTGCCTCAGATACGCAGTATTTT
TRBJ1-1 | 12 | - | TRBD1 | TRBV2 | CASSQGDRGAFF | TGTGCCAGCAGCCAGGGTGACAGGGGAGCTTTCTTT
TRBJ2-7 | 16 | once | - | TRBV6-5 | CASSYRGTDLNYEQYF | TGTGCCAGCAGTTACAGAGGGACCGACCTTAACTACGAGCAGTACTTC
TRBJ1-6 | 13 | once | TRBD1 | TRBV30 | CAWIGTGVSPLHF | TGTGCCTGGATTGGGACAGGGGTCTCACCCCTCCACTTT
TRBJ2-7 | 14 | - | - | TRBV5-1 | CASSLAGTRGEQYF | TGCGCCAGCAGCTTGGCCGGGACTCGTGGTGAGCAGTACTTC
TRBJ1-2 | 15 | - | TRBD1 | TRBV25-1 | CASSGSTGASYGYTF | TGTGCCAGCAGTGGGAGTACAGGGGCGAGCTATGGCTACACCTTC
TRBJ2-5 | 13 | - | - | TRBV2 | CASSERPKETQYF | TGTGCCAGCAGCGAGAGGCCGAAAGAGACCCAGTACTTC
TRBJ2-3 | 15 | - | TRBD1 | TRBV6-1 | CASPSSDRETDTQYF | TGTGCCAGCCCATCCAGTGACAGGGAAACAGATACGCAGTATTTT
TRBJ1-1 | 11 | - | - | TRBV19 | CASREGSEAFF | TGTGCCAGTAGAGAGGGATCTGAAGCTTTCTTT
TRBJ1-5 | 13 | - | - | TRBV30 | CAWRESTPSPQHF | TGTGCCTGGAGAGAGAGCACTCCATCGCCCCAGCATTTT
TRBJ1-5 | 15 | - | TRBD1 | TRBV18 | CASSRGQGNDQPQHF | TGTGCCAGCTCACGAGGACAGGGAAACGATCAGCCCCAGCATTTT
TRBJ2-2 | 13 | once | - | TRBV9 | CASSAGPTGELFF | TGTGCCAGCAGCGCCGGGCCCACCGGGGAGCTGTTTTTT
TRBJ1-1 | 14 | - | - | TRBV7-2 | CASSFQEGSSEAFF | TGTGCCAGCAGCTTTCAAGAGGGTTCCTCTGAAGCTTTCTTT
TRBJ2-2 | 13 | once | - | TRBV5-4 | CASKLAYTGELFF | TGTGCCAGCAAACTAGCTTACACCGGGGAGCTGTTTTTT
TRBJ1-1 | 13 | - | - | TRBV11-3 | CASSLTRGTEAFF | TGTGCCAGCAGCTTAACCCGGGGCACTGAAGCTTTCTTT
TRBJ2-7 | 11 | - | - | TRBV2 | CASSEGYEQYF | TGTGCCAGCAGTGAGGGCTACGAGCAGTACTTC
TRBJ2-3 | 18 | - | TRBD2 | TRBV4-1 | CASSQGVGGSGITDTQYF | TGCGCCAGCAGCCAAGGGGTGGGGGGTAGCGGGATCACAGATACGCAGTATTTT
TRBJ2-3 | 15 | - | TRBD2 | TRBV9 | CASSADASGGDTQYF | TGTGCCAGCAGCGCGGACGCTAGCGGTGGGGATACGCAGTATTTT
TRBJ2-7 | 16 | - | TRBD2 | TRBV5-6 | CASSLDIGTRTYEQYF | TGTGCCAGCAGCTTGGATATCGGGACTAGGACCTACGAGCAGTACTTC
TRBJ2-1 | 13 | once | TRBD1 | TRBV18 | CASSPSGGAGQFF | TGTGCCAGCTCACCATCAGGGGGCGCTGGGCAGTTCTTC
TRBJ2-2 | 21 | - | - | TRBV4-3 | CASSQEYGFLAPTSNTGELFF | TGCGCCAGCAGCCAAGAGTATGGGTTTCTAGCGCCCACTTCGAACACCGGGGAGCTGTTTTTT
TRBJ1-2 | 12 | - | - | TRBV2 | CASSEDSYGYTF | TGTGCCAGCAGTGAGGACAGCTATGGCTACACCTTC
TRBJ1-5 | 13 | - | - | TRBV5-1 | CASSPQGFQPQHF | TGCGCCAGCAGCCCACAGGGTTTTCAGCCCCAGCATTTT
TRBJ2-1 | 15 | - | - | TRBV5-1 | CASSSAGGSYNEQFF | TGCGCCAGCAGCTCCGCTGGAGGCTCCTACAATGAGCAGTTCTTC
TRBJ2-7 | 15 | - | - | TRBV13 | CASSRQSDVPYEQYF | TGTGCCAGCAGCCGCCAATCGGACGTACCCTACGAGCAGTACTTC
TRBJ1-2 | 13 | - | - | TRBV27 | CASSLSGEGGYTF | TGTGCCAGCAGTTTATCGGGGGAGGGTGGCTACACCTTC
TRBJ1-1 | 13 | - | - | TRBV15 | CATSSRGNTEAFF | TGTGCCACCAGCAGTCGGGGGAACACTGAAGCTTTCTTT